The T cell receptor beta chain under discussion was sequenced for a study of shared clonotypes between healthy human individuals. Clones were sequenced by immunoSEQ multiplex PCR, and TCRdb holds only the in-frame ones, with some missing. This sample has fewer than 1 million clones, with about 97% found just once. Naive CD8 cells comprised CD45RO-negative, CCR7-positively selected cells, excluding terminally differentiated effector memory CD45RA+ cells. V was trimmed by 10 bases and J by 8 bases, leaving 18 bases between them. Germline V CDR1 and CDR2: MDHEN, SYDVKM. The CDR3 contains 13 residues. This sequence joins TRBV28 and TRBJ2-4; D unclear. Sequencing input: naive CD8+ T cells sorted from blood. The receptor was derived from a man aged 25-45 years in good health. The CDR3 DNA sequence: TGTGCCACCGCCTTGGCGGATTCATACATTCAGTACTTC. Amino acids: CATALADSYIQYF. The full variable domain, with the rest looked up from reference TRBV28 and TRBJ2-4, is DVKVTQSSRYLVKRTGEKVFLECVQDMDHENMFWYRQDPGLGLRLIYFSYDVKMKEKGDIPEGYSVSREKKERFSLILESASTNQTSMYLCATALADSYIQYFGAGTRLSVL.